The entry below describes one TCR beta chain. TCRdb keeps only in-frame clones here, not all; method: immunoSEQ multiplex PCR. This table has approximately 63,000 clones, roughly 91% appearing once. The ends lost 6 bases at V and 1 base at J; junction bases unmatched: 6. Germline CDR1 MNHNY, CDR2 SVGAGI (reference sequence). The CDR3 contains 14 residues. These data come from a study of T cell changes during pregnancy in multiple sclerosis. The V call is TRBV6-6, the J call TRBJ2-7; TRBD1 matches 7 bases. This specimen was peripheral blood, taken in the third trimester of pregnancy. This sequence originates from a female donor in good health, enrolled as a control in a pregnancy study. The CDR3 DNA is TGTGCCAGCAGCCCGACAGGGTTGTCCTACGAGCAGTACTTC. It yields the protein CASSPTGLSYEQYF.